This T cell receptor (beta chain) was sequenced for a study of blood T cells in healthy people across ages. The table lists this clonotype with a few counts. Its antigen is unknown. Peripheral blood samples of 7.5 to 10 milliliters were drawn from each donor. Broader study findings: Donors of long life had a larger count of naive CD4+ cells and greater diversity than aged donors. As naive T cell percentage varied, TCR beta diversity correlated strongly with it.

V trimming: 0 bases; J trimming: 4 bases; junction bases outside the gene matches: 1. CDR1 GTSNPN and CDR2 SVGIG come from the germline V gene (reference sequence). The CDR3 runs to 13 residues. The authors ran a second PCR of 7 to 11 cycles using a sample-barcoded 5' primer and a J-beta primer mix. TCRdb itself ran the 5' RACE reads through MiXCR, one entry per CDR3 protein. The top ten hold 20% to 25% of the sample, which has more than 650,000 distinct CDR3 sequences, about 24% seen once. This clonotype originated in a man in his 70s in good health. The chain combines TRBV30 with TRBJ2-3; 7 bases match TRBD2. Sequenced: blood. Here the CDR3 reads CAWSVAGADTQYF. For the CDR3, the DNA is TGTGCCTGGAGTGTGGCGGGAGCAGATACGCAGTATTTT.